The sequence of this TCR beta chain was determined in a study of blood T cell repertoires in COVID-19. Across the study: Researchers got acute and convalescent COVID-19 samples from the United States, Italy and Spain. PBMCs, B-cell-depleted T cells, or T cells were the source of the cDNA or gDNA that made up the material.

This CDR3 comprises 15 residues. The V segment lost 5 bases and the J segment 2 bases; nucleotides outside the gene matches: 7. In germline, CDR1 is SGHNT, CDR2 YENEEA. TCRdb's table, derived via immunoSEQ multiplex PCR, lists solely in-frame clones and lacks some. The sample holds about 100,000 clones; around 85% are singletons and the top ten take 10% to 15%. J is TRBJ2-3 and V is TRBV11-3; 7 bases are shared with TRBD2. Sequencing input: peripheral blood. The sequence was obtained from a man between 45 and 60 years old with active or convalescent COVID-19. In nucleotides, the CDR3 is TGTGCCAGCAGCAGCGTCCTAGCGGTCACAGATACGCAGTATTTT. This translates into CASSSVLAVTDTQYF.